The 11 T cell receptor beta chains given below trace back to one sample, sequenced in a study of T-cell reconstitution after alpha-beta-depleted transplantation in children. Preparing the TCRbeta library involved the use of unique molecular identifiers. TCRdb used MiXCR to reprocess the PCR reads, holding one entry per CDR3 protein. This table has 750,000 to 950,000 distinct CDR3 sequences, less than 20% appearing once. The sequencing used PBMCs, mostly from graft donor cells, collected 360 days after TCRalphabeta/CD19-depleted stem cell transplant. All receptors derive from a male patient aged 10 to 17 who had a stem cell transplant for acute lymphoblastic leukemia, so the T cells may come from the graft donor.

This chain connects TRBV9 to TRBJ2-1; 10 bases align to TRBD1. CDR1 and CDR2 from the germline V gene are SGDLS and YYNGEE. With 0 bases clipped from V and 8 bases from J, the junction kept 5 bases outside the gene matches. The CDR3 spans 15 residues. This CDR3 reads CASSVEGGQGHEQFF. The CDR3 DNA sequence: TGTGCCAGCAGCGTAGAGGGGGGACAGGGGCATGAGCAGTTCTTC.

Many counts were recorded for this clonotype. The chain employs TRBV27 and TRBJ1-5; possible D gene TRBD1, 5 bases. CDR3 length: 13 residues. V gave up 0 bases and J gave up 7 bases, with 7 bases separating them. Germline CDR1 and CDR2: MNHEY and SMNVEV (reference sequence). CDR3 sequence reads: CASSLSGVQPQHF. DNA of the CDR3: TGTGCCAGCAGTTTATCGGGGGTACAGCCCCAGCATTTT.

This clonotype was observed a few times. The chain carries TRBV25-1 and TRBJ2-2; perhaps D is TRBD1 or TRBD2 (5 bases each). The V end was cut by 4 bases, the J end by 9 bases, with 21 bases between. CDR1 and CDR2 (germline): MGHDK, SYGVNS. The CDR3 length is 16 residues. CDR3 amino acids: CASSGRGRTWVRELFF. In DNA form, the CDR3 reads TGTGCCAGCAGTGGAAGGGGACGTACCTGGGTTAGGGAGCTGTTTTTT.

This clonotype was seen just once. The chain joins TRBV11-1 to TRBJ1-2; 9 positions match TRBD1. Germline V gene sequence: CDR1 SGHAT, CDR2 FQDESV (reference sequence). The CDR3 has 16 residues. The V and J ends lost 8 bases and 8 bases, in that order; junction bases with no gene match: 18. CDR3 nucleotide sequence: TGTGCCAGCCGACCTAGCTATACAGGGGGCTTGGGAGGCTACACCTTC. It specifies CASRPSYTGGLGGYTF.

This clonotype has ten or more counts. The chain combines TRBV5-1 with TRBJ2-5; TRBD2 agrees at 8 bases. Losses at the gene ends were 1 base for V and 1 base for J; bases not matched to a gene: 3. This CDR3 region has 15 residues. The germline V gene encodes CDR1 SGHRS and CDR2 YFSETQ. The DNA of the CDR3 is TGCGCCAGCAGCTTGACTAGCGGATTCCAAGAGACCCAGTACTTC. Protein sequence: CASSLTSGFQETQYF.

In its sample, this clonotype was seen a few times. The chain has TRBV2 and TRBJ2-7; unclear D gene. The CDR3 has 13 amino acids. Germline V gene sequence: CDR1 SNHLY, CDR2 FYNNEI. V lost 2 bases to trimming and J lost 4 bases, with 9 bases between them. The CDR3 loop reads CASSEWPGYEQYF. The CDR3 coding sequence is TGTGCCAGCAGTGAATGGCCTGGTTACGAGCAGTACTTC.

This clonotype was counted a few times. The V and J genes are TRBV18 and TRBJ1-2; D gene unclear. The V end lost 3 bases, the J end lost 5 bases, and 16 bases lay between the germline ends. The CDR3 extends over 15 amino acids. Germline CDR1 and CDR2: KGHSH and LQKENI. CDR3 loop: CASSPTQETQYGYTF. CDR3 bases: TGTGCCAGCTCACCCACGCAGGAGACCCAATATGGCTACACCTTC.

This clonotype was observed many times. The CDR3 here is CAISESNQRATAKNIQYF. The DNA of the CDR3 is TGTGCCATCAGTGAGTCTAATCAGAGGGCTACGGCCAAAAACATTCAGTACTTC. The chain is built from TRBV10-3 and TRBJ2-4; weak D call: TRBD2 (5 bases). V was trimmed by 0 bases and J by 1 base, leaving 16 bases between them. In germline, CDR1 is ENHRY, CDR2 SYGVKD. This CDR3 contains 18 residues.

The gene calls are TRBV4-2 and TRBJ2-7, with TRBD2 identical over 8 bases. The CDR3 totals 15 residues. With 3 bases clipped from V and 0 bases from J, the junction kept 4 bases outside the gene matches. The V gene's germline CDR1 is LGHNA and CDR2 YNFKEQ. CDR3 protein: CASSHLAGNSYEQYF. In nucleotides, the CDR3 is TGTGCCAGCAGCCACCTAGCGGGCAACTCCTACGAGCAGTACTTC.

This clonotype occurred a few times. The CDR3 DNA follows: TGTGCCAGCAGCTTAGTAAGCGGGAGCCCCCTCAATGAGCAGTTCTTC. As protein: CASSLVSGSPLNEQFF. This chain links TRBV11-3 with TRBJ2-1, with 8 positions matching TRBD2. J was trimmed by 6 bases and V by 1 base; bases with no gene match: 8. Germline V gives CDR1 SGHNT, CDR2 YENEEA. The CDR3 has 16 amino acids.

The V call is TRBV5-1, the J call TRBJ2-5; 16 bases agree with TRBD2. Looked up from germline, CDR1 is SGHRS and CDR2 is YFSETQ. V lost 5 bases and J lost 6; bases outside the gene matches: 7. CDR3 size: 16 residues. The CDR3 loop is CASRPGLAGGRKTQYF. In DNA form, the CDR3 reads TGCGCCAGCAGACCGGGACTAGCGGGAGGGCGAAAGACCCAGTACTTC.